Presented here are 18 T cell receptor beta chains from one specimen sequenced in a study of shared clonotypes between healthy human individuals. Naive-designated CD8 cells lacked CD45RO, were positively enriched for CCR7, and omitted terminally differentiated effector memory CD45RA+ cells. Sequencing was performed with immunoSEQ multiplex PCR; in TCRdb, only in-frame clones are kept and a portion is missing. Here the sample spans about 1.9 million clones, roughly 93% being singletons. Sequenced: naive CD8+ T cells from PBMCs. These receptors were obtained from a man aged 18 to 35 in good health. Some clones in this sample may be carry-over from other donors' samples.

This clone was recorded only once. The chain joins TRBV27 to TRBJ2-1; 8 bases align to TRBD2. V gave up 5 bases and J gave up 3 bases; unmatched junction bases: 3. The germline V gene has CDR1 MNHEY and CDR2 SMNVEV (reference sequence). CDR3 length: 14 residues. The CDR3 nucleotides are TGTGCCAGCAGTGACGGGAGGGTCTACAATGAGCAGTTCTTC. Translating it yields CASSDGRVYNEQFF.

This chain joins TRBV30 and TRBJ1-1; tentatively, D is TRBD1 (6 bases). The CDR3 sequence is 11 residues long. Germline lookup yields CDR1 GTSNPN and CDR2 SVGIG (reference sequence). Trimming removed 3 bases from V and 6 bases from J, with 8 bases in between. Here the CDR3 DNA reads TGTGCCTGGAGCGAGGGGGCTGAAGCTTTCTTT. Translating it yields CAWSEGAEAFF.

The rearrangement joins TRBV27 to TRBJ2-7; a weak D match, TRBD1 (5 bases). With 5 bases removed from V and 4 bases from J, the gap between germline ends came to 18 bases. The germline V gene encodes CDR1 MNHEY and CDR2 SMNVEV (reference sequence). This CDR3 has 15 amino acids. The CDR3 DNA reads TGTGCCAGCAGTCCCACTTTCCAGGGCGCGTACGAGCAGTACTTC. It is translated as CASSPTFQGAYEQYF.

This clone has only one observation. CDR3 region: CASSEGTSGSSEQFF. The CDR3 DNA reads TGCGCCAGCAGCGAAGGGACTAGCGGGAGTAGTGAGCAGTTCTTC. The genes are TRBV4-3 and TRBJ2-1; 14 bases fit TRBD2. CDR1 and CDR2 (germline): LGHNA, YSLEER. The ends lost 5 bases at V and 9 bases at J; junction bases unmatched: 6. This CDR3 has 15 residues.

This clone was picked up one time. This chain joins TRBV11-2 and TRBJ1-1; D unresolved. Trimming left V 5 bases short and J 1 base short, with 14 bases between. There are 15 residues in the CDR3. The V gene's germline CDR1 is SGHAT and CDR2 FQNNGV. CDR3 region: CASSPYRNRNTEAFF. The CDR3 DNA reads TGTGCCAGCAGCCCGTACAGAAACAGGAACACTGAAGCTTTCTTT.

Only one count was recorded for this clone. The chain couples TRBV5-4 to TRBJ1-2, with 9 bases identical to TRBD1. V lost 9 bases and J lost 5; bases outside the gene matches: 11. CDR3 length: 14 amino acids. The germline gives CDR1 SGHNT, CDR2 YYREEE (reference sequence). The CDR3 region is CANKGTGTGYGYTF. The CDR3 DNA reads TGTGCCAATAAAGGGACAGGGACGGGTTATGGCTACACCTTC.

The chain joins TRBV4-3 to TRBJ1-1; no clear D gene. The CDR3 covers 15 residues. The germline gives CDR1 LGHNA, CDR2 YSLEER. Trimming stripped 2 bases from V and 1 base from J, with 11 bases between. The CDR3 bases are TGCGCCAGCAGCCAAACGAGAACCCCGAACACTGAAGCTTTCTTT. This gives the protein CASSQTRTPNTEAFF.

Notes on this clone: The same CDR3 can be traced to other DNA sequences in this sample. The chain carries TRBV10-2 and TRBJ2-7; D not certain. The CDR3 consists of 10 residues. Trimming pared 8 bases from V and 3 bases from J, leaving 5 bases between. Germline CDR1 WSHSY, CDR2 SAAADI. CDR3 residues: CASGNYEQYF. The CDR3 nucleotides read TGCGCCAGCGGTAACTACGAGCAGTACTTC.

This clone was seen only once. This chain uses TRBV28 with TRBJ2-3; possibly TRBD2 for D (6 bases). The V gene's germline CDR1 is MDHEN and CDR2 SYDVKM. The germline V and J ends were trimmed by 6 bases and 8 bases, with 24 bases remaining between them. The CDR3 consists of 16 residues. CDR3 loop: CASSLDGLHFGGTQYF. CDR3 coding DNA: TGTGCCAGCAGCCTAGACGGGCTCCACTTCGGGGGTACGCAGTATTTT.

The V and J genes are TRBV7-6 and TRBJ2-7; TRBD1 is a possible D gene (5 bases). Trimming removed 5 bases at V and 2 bases at J, with 16 bases between. Germline-derived CDR1 and CDR2 are SGHVS and FNYEAQ. This CDR3 region has 15 residues. CDR3: CASSPGSRTTYEQYF. The CDR3 DNA follows: TGTGCCAGCAGCCCAGGGTCCCGGACAACCTACGAGCAGTACTTC.

The V and J genes are TRBV13 and TRBJ2-7; D is possibly TRBD2 (6 bases). The V and J ends lost 5 bases and 6 bases respectively, with 14 bases between them. The V gene's germline CDR1 is PRHDT and CDR2 FYEKMQ (reference sequence). The CDR3 runs to 13 residues. CDR3: CASSQGLMSEQYF. CDR3 coding DNA: TGTGCCAGCAGCCAGGGACTGATGAGCGAGCAGTACTTC.

The CDR3 here is CASSLRIGFEQYF. Here the CDR3 DNA reads TGTGCCAGCAGTCTACGAATCGGTTTCGAGCAGTACTTC. The chain joins TRBV27 to TRBJ2-7; D is unresolved. The CDR3 totals 13 residues. CDR1 is MNHEY and CDR2 is SMNVEV in the germline V gene (reference sequence). Trimming removed 5 bases from V and 6 bases from J, with 14 bases in between.

On this clone itself: This CDR3 is also generated by other DNA sequences in the sample. The V and J genes are TRBV27 and TRBJ2-1, with D unresolved. The CDR3 extends over 13 amino acids. Germline V gene lookup returns CDR1 MNHEY and CDR2 SMNVEV (reference sequence). V was pared by 3 bases and J by 7 bases, with 10 bases between. The CDR3 reads CASSLLGGNEQFF. DNA for the CDR3: TGTGCCAGCAGTTTGTTAGGCGGAAATGAGCAGTTCTTC.

This chain uses TRBV6-1 with TRBJ1-3; D remains unclear. Germline-derived CDR1 and CDR2 are MNHNS and SASEGT. CDR3 length: 11 residues. V lost 7 bases, J lost 3 bases, and 4 bases lay in between. DNA for the CDR3: TGTGCCAGCATATATGGAAACACCATATATTTT. Its translation is CASIYGNTIYF.

J is TRBJ2-7 and V is TRBV7-3, with 9 bases lining up with TRBD2. From germline, CDR1 is SGHTA and CDR2 FQGTGA. This CDR3 spans 16 amino acids. J gave up 3 bases and V 5 bases, and 11 bases lay outside the gene matches. The CDR3 sequence is CASSVTGTSNHYEQYF. In DNA form, the CDR3 reads TGTGCCAGCAGCGTGACCGGGACTAGCAATCACTACGAGCAGTACTTC.

The chain is built from TRBV6-1 and TRBJ2-3; weak D call: TRBD1 (5 bases). The ends were cut back, 6 bases at V and 3 bases at J, with 16 bases in the middle. Per germline, CDR1 MNHNS and CDR2 SASEGT. This CDR3 contains 15 residues. The CDR3 nucleotides read TGTGCCAGCAGGGACCTGACAGTTATTACAGATACGCAGTATTTT. This translates into CASRDLTVITDTQYF.

This clone has just one count. J is TRBJ2-1 and V is TRBV5-4, with a tentative D call TRBD1 (6 bases). Germline CDR1 reads SGHNT; CDR2 reads YYREEE (reference sequence). V was clipped by 4 bases and J by 7 bases, with 12 bases between them. This CDR3 is built from 13 residues. DNA for the CDR3: TGTGCCAGCAGCCAAAACGACAGGAATGAGCAGTTCTTC. Encoded protein: CASSQNDRNEQFF.

V and J are TRBV9 and TRBJ1-1; 8 nucleotides match TRBD1. Germline assignment: CDR1 SGDLS and CDR2 YYNGEE. After removal of 3 bases from V and 13 bases from J, the junction contained 11 bases not matched to a gene. The CDR3 consists of 13 residues. CDR3: CASSATLGQGFFF. The CDR3 DNA reads TGTGCCAGCAGCGCAACCCTCGGACAGGGTTTTTTCTTT.